This entry describes one T cell receptor (beta chain). Antigen: not known. The J segment lost 0 bases and the V segment lost 5 bases, leaving 8 bases of the junction unmatched. This CDR3 has 17 amino acids. Per germline, CDR1 ENHRY and CDR2 SYGVKD. Clones were sequenced by immunoSEQ multiplex PCR, and TCRdb holds only the in-frame ones, with some missing. The sample records about 78,000 clones, 80% to 90% being singletons. This sample is part of a study of OX40 agonist ivuxolimab in advanced cancers. Overall study context: Intravenous ivuxolimab was administered to patients every 2 weeks at 0.01 to 10 mg/kg. Those enrolled were roughly 80% male, with a mean age of 60 years and ages from about 20 to 85.

General study findings and limits: CD4+ and CD8+ T cells in blood underwent clonal expansion by week 6 at 0.1 to 3.0 mg/kg.

This TCR was recovered from an adult with an advanced solid tumor such as melanoma, head and neck, liver or kidney cancer. Sequenced material: CD4+ or CD8+ T cells sorted from blood, taken in a trial of the OX40 agonist ivuxolimab. The chain combines TRBV10-3 with TRBJ1-3; 9 bases map to TRBD1. CDR3 DNA: TGTGCCATCAGTCCCGGGACAGGGACGAGCTCTGGAAACACCATATATTTT. Translating gives CAISPGTGTSSGNTIYF.